A selection of T cell receptor beta chains follows, all from one sample in a study of early T cells in non-severe SARS-CoV-2 infection. TCRdb passed the 5' RACE reads through MiXCR, listing each CDR3 protein once. The sample contains tens of thousands of distinct CDR3 sequences, around 4.5% of which appear only once. The input for sequencing was whole blood, taken at baseline. The receptors come from an adult who was a healthcare worker with PCR-confirmed SARS-CoV-2 infection or an uninfected control (not recorded which). The CDR3 runs from the conserved cysteine through the conserved F or W. A D gene is named only where the DNA matches it firmly. Expanded clones get a size class; other rows say once, few or many, or leave the size out.

clone_size cdr3_length j_call v_call d_call cdr3_nt cdr3_aa
NA 15 TRBJ2-4 TRBV9 TRBD1 TGTGCCAGCAGCGTATCCACCCACAGGGGAAACATTCAGTACTTC CASSVSTHRGNIQYF
many 14 TRBJ2-3 TRBV6-5 NA TGTGCCAGCAGTCACAGGACAGTCACAGATACGCAGTATTTT CASSHRTVTDTQYF
many 15 TRBJ2-2 TRBV20-1 TRBD2 TGCAGTGGCCGTTGGGCAGGGAGGGACACCGGGGAGCTGTTTTTT CSGRWAGRDTGELFF
many 15 TRBJ2-3 TRBV5-4 TRBD1 TGTGCCAGCAGCTTGTGGACAGGGCGCACAGATACGCAGTATTTT CASSLWTGRTDTQYF
many 13 TRBJ2-3 TRBV29-1 NA TGCAGCGTTGAAGTGTCGGGCACAGATACGCAGTATTTT CSVEVSGTDTQYF
many 19 TRBJ2-2 TRBV18 TRBD1 TGTGCCAGCTCACCACGTCGCACCGGGACAGGGGCGAACACCGGGGAGCTGTTTTTT CASSPRRTGTGANTGELFF
many 15 TRBJ2-3 TRBV5-1 NA TGCGCCAGCAGCTTGGACGGGATGACGACAGATACGCAGTATTTT CASSLDGMTTDTQYF
many 17 TRBJ2-1 TRBV12-3/TRBV12-4 TRBD2 TGTGCCAGCAGTTTCCCTAGCGGGGCTGAATCCTACAATGAGCAGTTCTTC CASSFPSGAESYNEQFF
few 12 TRBJ2-7 TRBV3-1 NA TGTGCCAGCAGCCAAGTCCAGTACGAGCAGTACTTC CASSQVQYEQYF
few 12 TRBJ2-1 TRBV2 TRBD1 TGTGTGGCGGGACAGGCGAACAATGAGCAGTTCTTC CVAGQANNEQFF
many 13 TRBJ2-3 TRBV5-1 NA TGCGCCAGCAGCTCGGGGGCGGGAGATACGCAGTATTTT CASSSGAGDTQYF
NA 16 TRBJ2-7 TRBV20-1 TRBD1 TGCAGTGCTAGAGTTGCTGAGGGGGACAGGGGTAACGAGCAGTACTTC CSARVAEGDRGNEQYF
many 14 TRBJ1-4 TRBV11-1 TRBD1 TGTGCCAGCAGCCGACAGGGACCTAATGAAAAACTGTTTTTT CASSRQGPNEKLFF
NA 15 TRBJ2-1 TRBV5-1 NA TGCGCCAGCAGCTTGATTGGGTACCCTTACAATGAGCAGTTCTTC CASSLIGYPYNEQFF
many 16 TRBJ1-1 TRBV28 NA TGTGCCAGCACCTTGGGACCCCGGCCCATGAACACTGAAGCTTTCTTT CASTLGPRPMNTEAFF
many 15 TRBJ1-5 TRBV19 TRBD1 TGTGCCAGTAGCACGGGACAGGGTGTGGGCCAGCCCCAGCATTTT CASSTGQGVGQPQHF
medium-sized 15 TRBJ2-7 TRBV19 NA TGTGCCAGTAGTCTTTGGGTAGGCGCAGGCTACGAGCAGTACTTC CASSLWVGAGYEQYF
many 16 TRBJ2-2 TRBV6-2/TRBV6-3 TRBD1 TGTGCCAGCAGTTACTCGAACAGGGGATACACCGGGGAGCTGTTTTTT CASSYSNRGYTGELFF
many 13 TRBJ2-1 TRBV19 TRBD1 TGTGCCAGTACGTGGACAGGGGTGAATGAGCAGTTCTTC CASTWTGVNEQFF
few 13 TRBJ2-7 TRBV29-1 TRBD1 TGCAGCGTTGTGACAGGGCCGTCCTACGAGCAGTACTTC CSVVTGPSYEQYF
NA 10 TRBJ1-2 TRBV30 NA TGTGCCTGGAGTGTACGGTCCTCCACCTTC CAWSVRSSTF
NA 16 TRBJ2-1 TRBV7-9 TRBD2 TGTGCCAGCAGCTCCGGACTAGCGGGAGGTTCGAATGAGCAGTTCTTC CASSSGLAGGSNEQFF
many 15 TRBJ2-7 TRBV18 NA TGTGCCAGCTCACTGGCGGGGGCGGCAACCTACGAGCAGTACTTC CASSLAGAATYEQYF